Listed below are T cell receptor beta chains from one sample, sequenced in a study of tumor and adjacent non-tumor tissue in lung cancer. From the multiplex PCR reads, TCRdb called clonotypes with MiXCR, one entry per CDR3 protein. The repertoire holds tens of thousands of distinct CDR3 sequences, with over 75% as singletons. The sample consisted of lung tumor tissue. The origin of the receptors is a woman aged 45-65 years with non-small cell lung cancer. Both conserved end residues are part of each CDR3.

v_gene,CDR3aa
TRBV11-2,CASSLVTGTYEQNF
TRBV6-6,CASIARDSPYEQYF
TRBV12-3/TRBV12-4,CASSPPRGGPNKQFF
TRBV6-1,CASSEDGTGFYEQYF
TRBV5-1,CASKDAPNTEALF
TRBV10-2,CASNESGTETQYF
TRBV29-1,CSVIPLTANYGYTF
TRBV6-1,CASSEASESMLGGEQYF
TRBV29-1,CNVGSDKTYEQYF
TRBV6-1,CTGRTGGDEKLFF
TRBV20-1,CSAPRSGSNTGELFF
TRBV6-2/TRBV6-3,CARSYGGQGADTQYF
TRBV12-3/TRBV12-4,CASSLALEIGGTDTQYF
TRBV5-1,CASSPGTSGFYERYF
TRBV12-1,CASSLFGKPTRIGTGELFF
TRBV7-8,CANSPSAGLAVVTNEQFF
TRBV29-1,CSVKLAGDATIYEQYF
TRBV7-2,CAGSSRAGGRETQYF
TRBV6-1,CTSSDYRFMHF
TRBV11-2,CASSCDGYSNQPQYF
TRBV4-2,CASTRGTTANTGELFF
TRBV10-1,CVGHVGGTGQNEQFF
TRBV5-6,CDSSLTSNEQFF
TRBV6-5,CASTSGRMSYEQYF
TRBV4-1,CASSQDKSSGRDYEQYF